Sequencing of this T cell receptor (beta chain) was carried out in a study of T cells after yellow fever vaccination. On the study more broadly: Any fraction with a low cell number was prepared using SMART-Seq v4 Ultra Low Input.

Points from the study as a whole: A faster peak, day 5 versus 15, was reached by the weaker secondary response. Sorted repertoires could include abundant contaminating clonotypes from bulk cells.

TCR cDNA, made by 5'RACE template switching, carried an added universal primer site and UMIs. MiXCR was run by TCRdb on the 5' RACE reads, yielding one entry per CDR3 protein. Found here are 230,000 or so distinct CDR3 sequences, roughly 6.8% of them singletons; the top ten hold about 0.95%. The CDR3 has 12 residues. CDR1 and CDR2 from the germline V gene are MGHDK and SYGVNS. After removal of 6 bases from V and 2 bases from J, the junction contained 1 base not matched to a gene. Turning to this clonotype: Its cognate antigen is unknown.

This sample comprised CD4+ T cells sorted from PBMCs, obtained on the day of the yellow fever booster vaccination. The chain combines TRBV25-1 with TRBJ2-7, with 7 positions matching TRBD2. The source of this sequence is a man between 25 and 39 years old who received the YFV17D yellow fever vaccine. The CDR3 DNA sequence: TGTGCCAGCAGAGGACTAGCCTACGAGCAGTACTTC. Translation gives CASRGLAYEQYF.